Presented here are 12 T cell receptor beta chains from one specimen sequenced in a study of T cell changes during pregnancy in multiple sclerosis. Using immunoSEQ multiplex PCR, the repertoire was profiled, and TCRdb retains in-frame clones only, with some absent. The sample has roughly 90,000 clones; 94% are singletons. The sample consisted of peripheral blood, taken in the third trimester of pregnancy. The receptors come from a female donor with multiple sclerosis, enrolled in a pregnancy study.

The chain has TRBV14 and TRBJ2-6; D is unresolved. Germline loops: CDR1 SGHDN, CDR2 FVKESK. The CDR3 spans 15 residues. V was cut by 2 bases and J by 2 bases, with 7 bases left in between. As DNA, the CDR3 is TGTGCCAGCAGCCAACCCCCGGCTGGGGCCAACGTCCTGACTTTC. Translation: CASSQPPAGANVLTF.

V usage is TRBV5-6 and J usage is TRBJ2-3, with 12 bases fitting TRBD2. Trimming removed 0 bases from V and 7 bases from J; junction bases left unmatched: 9. The CDR3 totals 17 residues. In germline, CDR1 is SGHDT, CDR2 YYEEEE. The chain's CDR3 is CASSLDGLAGLLNTQYF. The CDR3, as DNA: TGTGCCAGCAGCTTGGATGGACTAGCGGGACTACTTAATACGCAGTATTTT.

V gene TRBV27 combines with J gene TRBJ1-1; TRBD1 matches 10 bases. V was pared by 6 bases and J by 4 bases, with 23 bases of the junction left unmatched. CDR3 length equals 20 residues. Germline CDR1 reads MNHEY; CDR2 reads SMNVEV (reference sequence). CDR3 amino acids: CASSRSVWDRGKGRTTEAFF. For the CDR3, the DNA is TGTGCCAGCAGCCGCTCGGTTTGGGACAGGGGAAAGGGTAGAACCACTGAAGCTTTCTTT.

The rearrangement uses TRBV28 and TRBJ1-1; TRBD1 matches 8 bases. V trimming: 7 bases; J trimming: 1 base; junction bases outside the gene matches: 11. CDR1 is MDHEN, CDR2 SYDVKM, per germline. The CDR3 runs to 16 residues. CDR3: CASNYAGQGPNTEAFF. In DNA, the CDR3 is TGTGCCAGCAATTACGCCGGACAGGGACCGAACACTGAAGCTTTCTTT.

The V gene is TRBV9, the J gene TRBJ2-1, with 7 bases identical to TRBD2. Germline values: CDR1 SGDLS, CDR2 YYNGEE. This CDR3 contains 14 residues. V shed 3 bases and J 4 bases; nucleotides not matched to a gene: 4. The CDR3 DNA reads TGTGCCAGCAGCGGATCTAGCGGTTACAATGAGCAGTTCTTC. Translated: CASSGSSGYNEQFF.

This chain connects TRBV5-6 to TRBJ2-7; 7 bases align to TRBD2. Germline assignment: CDR1 SGHDT and CDR2 YYEEEE. This CDR3 has 15 amino acids. Germline trimming cut 1 base from V and 1 base from J; bases unmatched to any gene: 5. The CDR3 nucleotides read TGTGCCAGCAGCTTGCGGCTAGCGGCATCCTACGAGCAGTACTTC. Translation: CASSLRLAASYEQYF.

This sequence joins TRBV6-1 and TRBJ2-4; no reliable D call. This CDR3 spans 17 amino acids. CDR1 and CDR2 from the germline V gene are MNHNS and SASEGT. V was clipped by 0 bases and J by 0 bases, with 12 bases between them. Here the CDR3 reads CASSEAFGSVAKNIQYF. The CDR3 DNA is TGTGCCAGCAGTGAAGCGTTTGGCAGTGTAGCCAAAAACATTCAGTACTTC.

The V gene is TRBV6-5, the J gene TRBJ1-2; 7 bases agree with TRBD1. The V and J ends lost 4 bases and 5 bases, in that order; junction bases with no gene match: 7. In germline, CDR1 is MNHEY, CDR2 SVGAGI. This CDR3 spans 14 amino acids. In DNA form, the CDR3 reads TGTGCCAGCAGTTCCGACAGGGCTCCTTATGGCTACACCTTC. It specifies CASSSDRAPYGYTF.

This clone has more than one count but fewer than ten. J is TRBJ2-7 and V is TRBV7-2; TRBD1 matches 12 bases. V lost 5 bases and J lost 7; bases outside the gene matches: 9. CDR1 is SGHTA, CDR2 FQGNSA, per germline. CDR3 length: 15 residues. In DNA, the CDR3 is TGTGCCAGCAGCCAGGGACAGGGGGCGCCGGGAGAGCAGTACTTC. Residues: CASSQGQGAPGEQYF.

The CDR3 sequence: CASSLGVDRFTTGELFF. Written as DNA, the CDR3 is TGTGCCAGCAGCTTGGGAGTCGACAGGTTTACAACCGGGGAGCTGTTTTTT. The rearrangement links TRBV7-9 to TRBJ2-2; D might be TRBD1 (6 bases). Per germline, CDR1 SEHNR and CDR2 FQNEAQ (reference sequence). This CDR3 contains 17 residues. The V and J ends lost 3 bases and 5 bases respectively, with 19 bases between them. Filled out from reference TRBV7-9 and TRBJ2-2, the complete variable domain reads DTGVSQNPRHKITKRGQNVTFRCDPISEHNRLYWYRQTLGQGPEFLTYFQNEAQLEKSRLLSDRFSAERPKGSFSTLEIQRTEQGDSAMYLCASSLGVDRFTTGELFFGEGSRLTVL.

The V call is TRBV6-1, the J call TRBJ1-1; a weak D match, TRBD1 (6 bases). Germline V gene data show CDR1 as MNHNS and CDR2 as SASEGT. The V end lost 6 bases, the J end lost 1 base, and 12 bases lay between the germline ends. The CDR3 is 14 amino acids. The CDR3 bases are TGTGCCAGCAGGGGGGACACCTCGAACACTGAAGCTTTCTTT. Translating gives CASRGDTSNTEAFF.

There are a few counts of this clone. CDR3 residues: CASRAGSYEQYF. In DNA form, the CDR3 reads TGCGCCAGCAGGGCCGGGTCCTACGAGCAGTACTTC. V usage is TRBV10-2 and J usage is TRBJ2-7; D not resolved. Deletions cut 6 bases from V and 1 base from J, with 7 bases between. The CDR3 spans 12 residues. Germline V gene sequence: CDR1 WSHSY, CDR2 SAAADI.